The next 16 T cell receptor beta chains were all read from a single sample in a study of T cell repertoires in Merkel cell carcinoma. Assay used: immunoSEQ multiplex PCR; TCRdb lists only in-frame clones, some missing. The table lists roughly 14,000 clones, 76% of them singletons. The sample taken for sequencing was tumor tissue. These receptors all stem from an adult with Merkel cell carcinoma.

The chain joins TRBV18 to TRBJ2-7; D is undetermined. The CDR3 runs to 13 residues. V was shortened by 1 base and J by 4 bases, with 8 bases between the two germline ends. The germline CDR1 and CDR2 sequences are KGHSH and LQKENI. The CDR3 is CASSPQQDYEQYF. The CDR3 region has the DNA TGTGCCAGCTCACCACAGCAAGATTACGAGCAGTACTTC.

This clone was picked up one time. This rearrangement joins TRBV7-2 to TRBJ1-1; D gene ambiguous. CDR1 SGHTA and CDR2 FQGNSA come from the germline V gene. V was shortened by 2 bases and J by 5 bases, with 6 bases between the two germline ends. The CDR3 runs to 12 residues. CDR3 residues: CASSLSYTEAFF. Written as DNA, the CDR3 is TGTGCCAGCAGCTTAAGTTATACTGAAGCTTTCTTT.

This clone showed up just once. The chain couples TRBV18 to TRBJ2-1, with 9 positions matching TRBD1. The CDR3 has 19 residues. The germline V gene has CDR1 KGHSH and CDR2 LQKENI. J gave up 0 bases and V 1 base, and 10 bases lay outside the gene matches. The CDR3 DNA sequence: TGTGCCAGCTCACCACTTTATCGGGACAGGGCAGGCTCCTACAATGAGCAGTTCTTC. It is translated as CASSPLYRDRAGSYNEQFF.

The chain uses TRBV7-2 and TRBJ2-3; D may be TRBD1 (5 bases). V lost 6 bases and J lost 4, with 11 bases in between. Germline lookup yields CDR1 SGHTA and CDR2 FQGNSA. This CDR3 has 13 residues. This CDR3 reads CASSPQGPDTQYF. Here the CDR3 DNA reads TGTGCCAGCAGTCCCCAGGGTCCAGATACGCAGTATTTT.

The chain couples TRBV28 to TRBJ2-1, with 9 bases that match TRBD2. With 6 bases clipped from V and 5 bases from J, the junction kept 5 bases outside the gene matches. The CDR3 totals 14 residues. The germline CDR1 and CDR2 sequences are MDHEN and SYDVKM. CDR3 region: CASSLAGLDNEQFF. The CDR3 DNA reads TGTGCCAGCAGCCTAGCGGGACTTGACAATGAGCAGTTCTTC. Full variable domain (rest looked up from reference TRBV28 and TRBJ2-1): DVKVTQSSRYLVKRTGEKVFLECVQDMDHENMFWYRQDPGLGLRLIYFSYDVKMKEKGDIPEGYSVSREKKERFSLILESASTNQTSMYLCASSLAGLDNEQFFGPGTRLTVL.

The chain carries TRBV7-9 and TRBJ2-7; D remains ambiguous. The V and J ends lost 5 bases and 3 bases respectively, with 14 bases between them. CDR1 SEHNR and CDR2 FQNEAQ come from the germline V gene (reference sequence). The CDR3 sequence is 14 residues long. The CDR3 DNA sequence: TGTGCCAGCAGCCCCCGGGTGGGGAACTACGAGCAGTACTTC. It is translated as CASSPRVGNYEQYF. Combining the CDR3 with reference TRBV7-9 and TRBJ2-7 gives the whole variable domain DTGVSQNPRHKITKRGQNVTFRCDPISEHNRLYWYRQTLGQGPEFLTYFQNEAQLEKSRLLSDRFSAERPKGSFSTLEIQRTEQGDSAMYLCASSPRVGNYEQYFGPGTRLTVT.

Only a few counts were recorded for this clone. The chain links TRBV28 to TRBJ2-1; perhaps TRBD1 as D (6 bases). CDR3 size: 11 residues. Trimming shortened V by 6 bases and J by 8 bases, and 8 bases separated the two germline ends. Looked up from germline, CDR1 is MDHEN and CDR2 is SYDVKM. In DNA, the CDR3 is TGTGCCAGCAGGACAGGATATGAGCAGTTCTTC. It yields the protein CASRTGYEQFF.

The chain employs TRBV4-1 and TRBJ1-2, with D perhaps matching TRBD1 (5 bases). The CDR3 contains 15 residues. V was clipped by 1 base and J by 3 bases, with 12 bases between them. CDR1 and CDR2 from the germline V gene are MGHRA and YSYEKL. Here the CDR3 DNA reads TGCGCCAGCAGCCAAGCTGAGGGGAACGACTATGGCTACACCTTC. Translated, it gives CASSQAEGNDYGYTF.

The chain carries TRBV10-3 and TRBJ1-4; 8 bases are a match to TRBD1. Per germline, CDR1 ENHRY and CDR2 SYGVKD. Losses at the gene ends were 5 bases for V and 5 bases for J; bases not matched to a gene: 7. The CDR3 extends over 15 amino acids. The CDR3 sequence is CAISQGAGQNEKLFF. For the CDR3, the DNA is TGTGCCATCAGTCAGGGGGCTGGTCAAAATGAAAAACTGTTTTTT.

The chain recombines TRBV5-5 with TRBJ1-6, with a tentative D call TRBD1 (6 bases). V gave up 0 bases and J gave up 5 bases, with 15 bases separating them. Looked up from germline, CDR1 is SGHKS and CDR2 is YYEKEE (reference sequence). The CDR3 runs 17 residues. The CDR3 DNA follows: TGTGCCAGCAGCTTGGGATGGGTACAGGGAAATAATTCACCCCTCCACTTT. As protein: CASSLGWVQGNNSPLHF.

The chain joins TRBV14 to TRBJ2-7, with 12 bases that match TRBD1. There are 16 residues in the CDR3. From germline, CDR1 is SGHDN and CDR2 FVKESK. The trim removed 2 bases at V and 3 bases at J, leaving 5 bases unmatched. The CDR3 is CASSQPGTGGLYEQYF. Here the CDR3 DNA reads TGTGCCAGCAGCCAACCCGGGACAGGGGGCCTCTACGAGCAGTACTTC.

This clone has just one count. The chain links TRBV19 to TRBJ2-1, with D perhaps TRBD1 (5 bases). The CDR3 contains 16 residues. Trimming took 4 bases from V and 9 from J, leaving 22 bases between them. Germline V CDR1 and CDR2: LNHDA, SQIVND (reference sequence). The CDR3 spells CASSTRVYAVGVEQFF. The CDR3, as DNA: TGTGCCAGTAGTACCCGCGTCTATGCGGTAGGGGTTGAGCAGTTCTTC.

This clone has just a few counts. The chain carries TRBV28 and TRBJ1-6, with TRBD1 matching over 9 bases. This CDR3 spans 14 amino acids. Germline V gene data show CDR1 as MDHEN and CDR2 as SYDVKM. Trimming cost V 6 bases and J 8 bases; bases outside gene matches: 5. This CDR3 is CASSSGTGHSPLHF. CDR3 sequence (DNA): TGTGCCAGCAGCTCCGGGACAGGGCATTCACCCCTCCACTTT.

The chain links TRBV25-1 to TRBJ2-7; 8 positions agree with TRBD1. J lost 6 bases, V lost 6 bases, and 7 bases had no gene match. Per the germline V gene, CDR1 is MGHDK and CDR2 is SYGVNS. CDR3 length: 13 residues. The CDR3 DNA reads as TGTGCCAGCAGGGACAGGGCTCGGCGCGAGCAGTACTTC. Translated, it gives CASRDRARREQYF.

By its share, this clone is large. The genes are TRBV7-9 and TRBJ1-4; TRBD1 is a possible D gene (5 bases). Trimming stripped 5 bases from V and 7 bases from J, with 8 bases between. The CDR3 consists of 12 residues. The germline V gene has CDR1 SEHNR and CDR2 FQNEAQ (reference sequence). Here the CDR3 reads CASSQGIEKLFF. The CDR3 DNA sequence: TGTGCCAGCAGCCAGGGTATTGAAAAACTGTTTTTT.

The V call is TRBV19, the J call TRBJ2-3; no clear D. V lost 2 bases and J lost 0, with 9 bases in between. This CDR3 comprises 15 residues. Germline V gene sequence: CDR1 LNHDA, CDR2 SQIVND (reference sequence). In DNA form, the CDR3 reads TGTGCCAGTAGTATACCTGGTTTTAGCACAGATACGCAGTATTTT. Amino acid sequence: CASSIPGFSTDTQYF.